This is a list of T cell receptor beta chains from one sample in a study of cytotoxic CD8 clonotypes in ibrutinib-treated CLL. TCRdb's copy holds only in-frame clones and misses some; the assay was immunoSEQ multiplex PCR. The sample holds around 310,000 clones, roughly 80% seen once. The sequencing here drew on PBMCs, taken before ibrutinib treatment. The receptor set was obtained from a human donor with chronic lymphocytic leukemia. Both conserved end residues are part of each CDR3. D genes are given only for firm matches.

>TRBV30|TRBD1|14|TRBJ2-6
CAVDRASGANVLTF
TGTGCTGTGGACAGGGCTTCTGGGGCCAACGTCCTGACTTTC
>TRBV6-5|TRBD1|14|TRBJ2-7
CASSRGQGSYEQYF
TGTGCCAGCAGTCGGGGACAGGGGAGCTACGAGCAGTACTTC
>TRBV19|-|16|TRBJ1-4
CASRIQTGATNEKLFF
TGTGCCAGTAGAATACAAACGGGAGCAACTAATGAAAAACTGTTTTTT
>TRBV7-3|-|15|TRBJ2-3
CASSLTSGGTDTQYF
TGTGCCAGCAGCCTTACGTCGGGGGGCACAGATACGCAGTATTTT
>TRBV27|-|15|TRBJ1-5
CASNSAGQGRQPQHF
TGTGCCAGCAATTCGGCCGGGCAGGGAAGGCAGCCCCAGCATTTT
>TRBV7-3|TRBD2|14|TRBJ2-3
CASSEGLGADTQYF
TGTGCCAGCAGCGAGGGACTAGGAGCAGATACGCAGTATTTT
>TRBV4-2|-|13|TRBJ2-7
CASSQVRGGEQYF
TGTGCCAGCAGCCAAGTCAGGGGTGGCGAGCAGTACTTC
>TRBV30|-|11|TRBJ2-7
CAWAPGERQYF
TGTGCCTGGGCCCCCGGGGAAAGGCAGTACTTC
>TRBV29-1|-|13|TRBJ1-3
CSVESQFGNTIYF
TGCAGCGTTGAGAGCCAGTTTGGAAACACCATATATTTT
>TRBV6-5|-|14|TRBJ1-1
CASTLGRGNTEAFF
TGTGCCAGCACCCTCGGCAGGGGGAACACTGAAGCTTTCTTT